The 10 T cell receptor beta chains listed next were all sequenced from one sample in a study of blood T cell repertoires in COVID-19. The data were produced by immunoSEQ multiplex PCR, yet TCRdb's version contains in-frame clones alone and is incomplete. Of roughly 76,000 clones listed, around 93% are singletons. Sequenced: peripheral blood. Source of these receptors: an older woman with active COVID-19.

V is TRBV7-5 and J is TRBJ1-1; the table's D gene call, TRBD1, was not cross checked with the DNA. TRBV7-5 corresponds to a pseudogene. CDR3 length: 15 residues. The CDR3 reads CVRSLGRGGWSEAFF. CDR3 bases: TGTGTCAGAAGCTTAGGCAGGGGCGGATGGTCTGAAGCTTTCTTT.

V and J are TRBV28 and TRBJ2-7; TRBD2 matches 8 bases. The J segment lost 3 bases and the V segment lost 2 bases, leaving 3 bases of the junction unmatched. This CDR3 comprises 14 residues. Germline values: CDR1 MDHEN, CDR2 SYDVKM. The CDR3 DNA sequence: TGTGCCAGCAGTTTAGGTCTAGCGGGCTACGAGCAGTACTTC. Translation: CASSLGLAGYEQYF.

The chain uses TRBV27 and TRBJ2-1; 12 bases match TRBD2. The J segment lost 4 bases and the V segment lost 6 bases, leaving 7 bases of the junction unmatched. In germline, CDR1 is MNHEY, CDR2 SMNVEV (reference sequence). The length of the CDR3 is 16 residues. The CDR3 DNA reads as TGTGCCAGCAGCCCTAGCGGGAGGGGGACTTACAATGAGCAGTTCTTC. Translating it yields CASSPSGRGTYNEQFF.

The chain uses TRBV3-1 (or the pseudogene TRBV3-2) and TRBJ2-7; possibly TRBD2 for D (5 bases). Trimming stripped 2 bases from V and 5 bases from J, with 10 bases between. This CDR3 contains 13 residues. In germline, CDR1 is LGHDT, CDR2 YNNKEL (reference sequence). The CDR3 nucleotides read TGTGCCAGCAGCCAAATGCTAGCCGACGAGCAGTACTTC. Encoded protein: CASSQMLADEQYF.

V and J are TRBV10-3 and TRBJ2-2, with 8 bases lining up with TRBD1. The CDR3 covers 16 residues. Germline assignment: CDR1 ENHRY and CDR2 SYGVKD. Losses at the gene ends were 10 bases for V and 0 bases for J; bases not matched to a gene: 10. CDR3 coding DNA: TGTGCCACCACGGGACAGGTACTCGCGAACACCGGGGAGCTGTTTTTT. It is translated as CATTGQVLANTGELFF.

This chain's CDR3 is CASSLSGISPYNEQFF. CDR3 DNA: TGCGCCAGCAGCTTGTCCGGGATCTCGCCCTACAATGAGCAGTTCTTC. The chain carries TRBV5-1 and TRBJ2-1, with D possibly TRBD2 on 5 matching bases. This CDR3 comprises 16 residues. The V gene's germline CDR1 is SGHRS and CDR2 YFSETQ. V lost 1 base and J lost 2, with 13 bases in between.

This clone appeared a few times. V and J are TRBV2 and TRBJ2-1; D not resolved. In germline, CDR1 is SNHLY, CDR2 FYNNEI. V lost 3 bases, J lost 0 bases, and 6 bases lay in between. This CDR3 is built from 14 residues. The CDR3 region has the DNA TGTGCCAGCAGTGAGACGGGCTCCTACAATGAGCAGTTCTTC. Its protein is CASSETGSYNEQFF.

The CDR3 DNA follows: TGTGCCAGCAGCACGGGCCCGGGACAGGGGGCCTACGAGCAGTACTTC. It is translated as CASSTGPGQGAYEQYF. The V call is TRBV5-5, the J call TRBJ2-7, with 11 bases lining up with TRBD1. CDR3 length: 16 residues. CDR1 and CDR2 from the germline V gene are SGHKS and YYEKEE (reference sequence). Trimming removed 4 bases from V and 2 bases from J; junction bases left unmatched: 8.

The chain employs TRBV5-1 and TRBJ2-3, with D possibly being TRBD2 (6 bases). The CDR3 loop spans 13 amino acids. CDR1 and CDR2 from the germline V gene are SGHRS and YFSETQ. V was cut by 9 bases and J by 1 base, with 12 bases left in between. CDR3 nucleotide sequence: TGCGCCACTAACTTAGCGGGCACAGATACGCAGTATTTT. Its translation: CATNLAGTDTQYF.

The chain couples TRBV28 to TRBJ1-2, with TRBD1 matching 7 bases. CDR1 is MDHEN, CDR2 SYDVKM, per germline. The CDR3 length is 14 residues. With V trimmed by 6 bases and J by 6 bases, 10 bases remained unmatched. CDR3 bases: TGTGCCAGCAGCCTCCGGGACAGCTATCATGGCTACACCTTC. The encoded protein is CASSLRDSYHGYTF.